These 14 T cell receptor beta chains were all obtained from the same sample, sequenced in a study of post-analysis software for immune sequencing data (dated by TCRdb to 2014 to 2015). Here is what the overall study found, with its caveats: Significantly higher frequencies in patients than in controls were found for a handful of TRBV segments, including TRBV5-6, TRBV5-1 and TRBV20-1.

Library construction relied on PCR. Instrument used: Illumina HiSeq 2500. To reduce PCR and sequencing biases, unique molecular identifiers were built into the TCR beta cDNA libraries. The raw public data were reprocessed by TCRdb itself: fastp quality trimming at Q25, MiXCR clonotype calling, in-frame beta chains only. Merged by CDR3 protein, the rows form single entries marked with the most common genes and DNA. For this sample there are 450,000 to 650,000 distinct CDR3 sequences; roughly 40% appear just once. The ten most abundant clones make up roughly 1.8% of the sample. No antigen has been assigned to these receptors. Sequenced sample: blood. The source of these receptors is a girl under 18 with multiple sclerosis.

This clonotype has a handful of counts. V and J are TRBV12-3 or TRBV12-4 and TRBJ2-7; 9 nucleotides line up with TRBD2. This CDR3 contains 15 residues. Trimming removed 5 bases from V and 2 bases from J; junction bases left unmatched: 7. In nucleotides, the CDR3 is TGTGCCAGCAGTGGTGGGACTAGCCATCCCTACGAGCAGTACTTC. This translates into CASSGGTSHPYEQYF.

The rearrangement links TRBV5-1 to TRBJ2-7; D remains ambiguous. Trimming took off 0 bases at V and 2 bases at J, with 9 bases between the two ends. CDR1 and CDR2 (germline): SGHRS, YFSETQ. The CDR3 loop spans 14 amino acids. The CDR3 DNA is TGCGCCAGCAGCTTGGACACCGACGCCTACGAGCAGTACTTC. It yields the protein CASSLDTDAYEQYF.

A note on this clonotype: The junction shows a germline mismatch at one end, possibly a read error. This chain connects TRBV9 to TRBJ1-1, with D unresolved. Germline CDR1 reads SGDLS; CDR2 reads YYNGEE. This CDR3 has 13 residues. In DNA, the CDR3 is TGTGCCAACAGCGTAGAGGTGGGGACTGAAGCTTTCTTT. Amino acid sequence: CANSVEVGTEAFF.

The V gene is TRBV29-1, the J gene TRBJ2-1; D is unresolved. This CDR3 contains 12 residues. Germline CDR1 is SQVTM and CDR2 is ANQGSEA. Between the trimmed V and J ends, which lost 2 bases and 5 bases, there was a span of 7 bases. CDR3 nucleotides: TGCAGCGTTGAACGTGGCCACAATGAGCAGTTCTTC. It codes for CSVERGHNEQFF.

This chain uses TRBV20-1 with TRBJ2-5; D is unresolved. Germline assignment: CDR1 DFQATT and CDR2 SNEGSKA (reference sequence). V was trimmed by 2 bases and J by 2 bases, leaving 12 bases between them. This CDR3 comprises 14 residues. The CDR3 region is CSARSPWAQETQYF. CDR3 DNA sequence: TGCAGTGCTAGATCTCCTTGGGCGCAAGAGACCCAGTACTTC.

The chain links TRBV13 to TRBJ2-7; 11 positions match TRBD1. Germline V CDR1 and CDR2: PRHDT, FYEKMQ (reference sequence). The CDR3 is made up of 16 amino acids. J gave up 3 bases and V 4 bases, and 8 bases lay outside the gene matches. For the CDR3, the DNA is TGTGCCAGCAGCTCAACCCGGACAGGGGGCAACTACGAGCAGTACTTC. Amino acid sequence: CASSSTRTGGNYEQYF. Variable domain in full (rest from reference TRBV13 and TRBJ2-7): AAGVIQSPRHLIKEKRETATLKCYPIPRHDTVYWYQQGPGQDPQFLISFYEKMQSDKGSIPDRFSAQQFSDYHSELNMSSLELGDSALYFCASSSTRTGGNYEQYFGPGTRLTVT.

The V call is TRBV12-3 or TRBV12-4, the J call TRBJ2-3, with D perhaps matching TRBD2 (6 bases). CDR3 length: 16 amino acids. The V end was cut by 5 bases, the J end by 15 bases, with 30 bases between. CDR3 bases: TGTGCCAGCAGTCCCGGGGACTGGACCAGCACAGATACGGAATATTTT. It is translated as CASSPGDWTSTDTEYF.

V gene TRBV7-2 combines with J gene TRBJ1-5, with D possibly TRBD1 on 6 matching bases. V gave up 3 bases and J gave up 1 base, with 13 bases separating them. This CDR3 is built from 16 residues. Germline V lookup: CDR1 SGHTA, CDR2 FQGNSA. The CDR3 sequence is CASSFWGRGSNQPQHF. In DNA, the CDR3 is TGTGCCAGCAGCTTTTGGGGGCGCGGGAGCAATCAGCCCCAGCATTTT.

A few counts support this clonotype. V is TRBV27 and J is TRBJ2-7, with TRBD2 matching 9 bases. This CDR3 is built from 14 residues. V was pared by 4 bases and J by 6 bases, with 7 bases of the junction left unmatched. In germline, CDR1 is MNHEY, CDR2 SMNVEV (reference sequence). The CDR3 spells CASSYRREGSEQYF. The CDR3 nucleotides read TGTGCCAGCAGTTACAGGCGGGAGGGTTCCGAGCAGTACTTC.

This clonotype was picked up a small number of times. The rearrangement links TRBV29-1 to TRBJ2-1; 8 nucleotides match TRBD1. The CDR3 extends over 14 amino acids. Germline CDR1 is SQVTM and CDR2 is ANQGSEA. V dropped 7 bases and J dropped 1; count of bases not matched to a gene: 6. In nucleotides, the CDR3 is TGCAGCGCCCCAACAGGGGGATCCTACAATGAGCAGTTCTTC. Translation: CSAPTGGSYNEQFF.

This clonotype was seen a handful of times. The CDR3 DNA reads as TGTGCCATCAGTGTAGTGAAGGGTGAGCAGTTCTTC. Amino acid sequence: CAISVVKGEQFF. This rearrangement joins TRBV10-3 to TRBJ2-1; D unresolved. V was trimmed by 4 bases and J by 9 bases, leaving 10 bases between them. Germline loops: CDR1 ENHRY, CDR2 SYGVKD. This CDR3 has 12 residues.

The chain couples TRBV5-1 to TRBJ1-1, with 10 bases aligning to TRBD1. V shed 4 bases and J 6 bases; nucleotides not matched to a gene: 6. CDR3 length: 14 amino acids. CDR1 and CDR2 from the germline V gene are SGHRS and YFSETQ. CDR3 sequence: CASSKTGGGSEAFF. The CDR3 DNA reads TGCGCCAGCAGCAAGACAGGGGGCGGTTCTGAAGCTTTCTTT.

The genes are TRBV20-1 and TRBJ2-7, with 14 bases that match TRBD2. The trim removed 0 bases at V and 4 bases at J, leaving 5 bases unmatched. The CDR3 runs 16 residues. The germline V gene has CDR1 DFQATT and CDR2 SNEGSKA (reference sequence). The CDR3 coding sequence is TGCAGTGCTAGAGATAGGACTAGCGGGAGGCCTTACGAGCAGTACTTC. Translating gives CSARDRTSGRPYEQYF.

This clonotype was recorded only once. The CDR3 DNA follows: TGCAGCGTTCTCCGGACAGGGCTGTCGACAGATACGCAGTATTTT. Amino acid sequence: CSVLRTGLSTDTQYF. This chain joins TRBV29-1 and TRBJ2-3, with 8 bases that match TRBD1. The CDR3 has 15 amino acids. After removal of 5 bases from V and 3 bases from J, the junction contained 10 bases not matched to a gene. Germline V gene lookup returns CDR1 SQVTM and CDR2 ANQGSEA.